The 19 T cell receptor beta chains listed next were all sequenced from one sample in a study. TCRdb recomputed calls from the RT-PCR reads with MiXCR, one row per CDR3 protein. The data contain fewer than 800,000 distinct CDR3 sequences, 13% to 15% of them singletons. What was sequenced was memory CD4+ T cells from blood. These receptor sequences come from a female donor in good health, serving as a healthy control.

At least ten counts were recorded for this clonotype. This chain joins TRBV4-2 and TRBJ2-5; maybe TRBD2 (6 bases). V was shortened by 3 bases and J by 8 bases, with 16 bases between the two germline ends. CDR1 is LGHNA, CDR2 YNFKEQ, per germline. CDR3 length: 14 residues. The CDR3 is CASSQGTGIGTQYF. DNA for the CDR3: TGTGCCAGCAGCCAGGGGACTGGTATAGGCACCCAGTACTTC.

This clonotype was found a few times. V is TRBV28 and J is TRBJ2-6; weak D call: TRBD1 (5 bases). The V end lost 6 bases, the J end lost 1 base, and 10 bases lay between the germline ends. Germline V gene sequence: CDR1 MDHEN, CDR2 SYDVKM. The CDR3 is 15 amino acids. This CDR3 reads CASRGRGSGANVLTF. CDR3 coding DNA: TGTGCCAGCAGGGGAAGGGGATCTGGGGCCAACGTCCTGACTTTC. Variable domain in full (rest from reference TRBV28 and TRBJ2-6): DVKVTQSSRYLVKRTGEKVFLECVQDMDHENMFWYRQDPGLGLRLIYFSYDVKMKEKGDIPEGYSVSREKKERFSLILESASTNQTSMYLCASRGRGSGANVLTFGAGSRLTVL.

This clonotype was picked up a small number of times. The chain is built from TRBV20-1 and TRBJ2-3; D is uncertain. Germline V lookup: CDR1 DFQATT, CDR2 SNEGSKA (reference sequence). The CDR3 is 13 residues long. Trimming shortened V by 8 bases and J by 2 bases, and 14 bases separated the two germline ends. The CDR3: CSKVSGTTDTQYF. CDR3 in DNA: TGCAGTAAAGTTTCTGGAACCACAGATACGCAGTATTTT.

This clonotype was seen ten or more times. J is TRBJ2-5 and V is TRBV7-2, with unresolved D. The germline V and J ends were trimmed by 7 bases and 5 bases, with 20 bases remaining between them. CDR3 length: 15 amino acids. The V gene's germline CDR1 is SGHTA and CDR2 FQGNSA. CDR3 nucleotide sequence: TGTGCCAGCACCTCCCCCGCATCGAACGGTGAGACCCAGTACTTC. It encodes CASTSPASNGETQYF.

The rearrangement uses TRBV5-1 and TRBJ1-2; D possibly corresponds to TRBD1 (6 bases). V shed 1 base and J shed 2 bases, with 12 bases lying between them. Germline CDR1 and CDR2: SGHRS and YFSETQ. This CDR3 is built from 15 residues. The CDR3 spells CASSLSGQLNYGYTF. CDR3 in DNA: TGCGCCAGCAGCTTGTCTGGACAGTTAAACTATGGCTACACCTTC. Full variable domain (rest looked up from reference TRBV5-1 and TRBJ1-2): KAGVTQTPRYLIKTRGQQVTLSCSPISGHRSVSWYQQTPGQGLQFLFEYFSETQRNKGNFPGRFSGRQFSNSRSEMNVSTLELGDSALYLCASSLSGQLNYGYTFGSGTRLTVV.

This clonotype showed up just a few times. V and J are TRBV4-3 and TRBJ2-2; D uncertain. Germline assignment: CDR1 LGHNA and CDR2 YSLEER. This CDR3 region has 15 residues. Trimming removed 1 base at V and 4 bases at J, with 10 bases between. This CDR3 reads CASSQALPSTGELFF. CDR3 nucleotide sequence: TGCGCCAGCAGCCAAGCGCTCCCTTCCACCGGGGAGCTGTTTTTT.

This clonotype has just a few counts. The chain combines TRBV20-1 with TRBJ2-5; perhaps TRBD1 as D (6 bases). The CDR3 is made up of 16 amino acids. V was cut by 1 base and J by 2 bases, with 17 bases left in between. From germline, CDR1 is DFQATT and CDR2 SNEGSKA (reference sequence). The CDR3 loop is CSARGLRTETQETQYF. The CDR3 DNA is TGCAGTGCTAGAGGCCTGCGGACAGAAACACAAGAGACCCAGTACTTC.

V usage is TRBV13 and J usage is TRBJ1-3, with D hard to call. The CDR3 runs 15 residues. Germline V gene data show CDR1 as PRHDT and CDR2 as FYEKMQ (reference sequence). V lost 2 bases, J lost 0 bases, and 8 bases lay in between. CDR3 amino acids: CASSLNAFSGNTIYF. In nucleotides, the CDR3 is TGTGCCAGCAGCTTAAATGCGTTCTCTGGAAACACCATATATTTT.

The V and J genes are TRBV5-1 and TRBJ2-7, with 10 bases matching TRBD2. CDR3 length: 18 residues. CDR1 is SGHRS and CDR2 is YFSETQ in the germline V gene. J was trimmed by 5 bases and V by 4 bases; bases with no gene match: 18. CDR3 DNA sequence: TGCGCCAGCAGCCTCCCCCACGATAGCGGGGGGTTCCGGAACGAGCAGTACTTC. It yields the protein CASSLPHDSGGFRNEQYF. Drawing the rest from reference TRBV5-1 and TRBJ2-7, the complete variable domain is KAGVTQTPRYLIKTRGQQVTLSCSPISGHRSVSWYQQTPGQGLQFLFEYFSETQRNKGNFPGRFSGRQFSNSRSEMNVSTLELGDSALYLCASSLPHDSGGFRNEQYFGPGTRLTVT.

The chain combines TRBV7-2 with TRBJ2-1, with D possibly TRBD1 on 6 matching bases. CDR1 is SGHTA and CDR2 is FQGNSA in the germline V gene. CDR3 length: 15 amino acids. V shed 6 bases and J shed 0 bases, with 12 bases lying between them. The CDR3 DNA sequence: TGTGCCAGCAGGGTGGGGGCCGCCTCCTACAATGAGCAGTTCTTC. It specifies CASRVGAASYNEQFF.

The CDR3 loop is CSARDRDRQFTEAFF. CDR3 DNA: TGCAGTGCTAGAGATCGAGACAGGCAGTTCACTGAAGCTTTCTTT. This chain uses TRBV20-1 with TRBJ1-1, with TRBD1 as a possible D gene (6 bases). Germline V gene data show CDR1 as DFQATT and CDR2 as SNEGSKA (reference sequence). V lost 0 bases to trimming and J lost 4 bases, with 15 bases between them. This CDR3 region has 15 residues.

Ten or more counts support this clonotype. The gene calls are TRBV7-6 and TRBJ2-4; D may be TRBD1 or TRBD2 (5 bases each). V lost 5 bases to trimming and J lost 8 bases, with 22 bases between them. CDR1 is SGHVS, CDR2 FNYEAQ, per germline. There are 16 residues in the CDR3. The CDR3 sequence: CASSRQSFQPRDIQYF. CDR3 coding DNA: TGTGCCAGCAGCCGACAGTCCTTCCAACCGCGGGACATTCAGTACTTC.

The chain employs TRBV7-6 and TRBJ2-7; 7 bases are a match to TRBD1. J lost 6 bases, V lost 5 bases, and 13 bases had no gene match. The germline V gene has CDR1 SGHVS and CDR2 FNYEAQ. This CDR3 has 15 amino acids. The CDR3 here is CASSTTTGSASEQYF. In DNA form, the CDR3 reads TGTGCCAGCAGCACCACGACAGGGTCCGCTTCCGAGCAGTACTTC.

In this sample, this clonotype turned up a few times. V gene TRBV20-1 combines with J gene TRBJ2-1; 10 bases align to TRBD2. The CDR3 is made up of 15 amino acids. Per germline, CDR1 DFQATT and CDR2 SNEGSKA (reference sequence). Trimming cost V 6 bases and J 3 bases; bases outside gene matches: 8. This chain's CDR3 is CSARPTSGIYNEQFF. For the CDR3, the DNA is TGCAGTGCCAGGCCCACTAGCGGGATCTACAATGAGCAGTTCTTC.

This clonotype was observed a handful of times. CDR3 sequence: CANSRGTIRDTQYF. CDR3 DNA sequence: TGTGCCAATTCGCGAGGGACAATAAGAGATACGCAGTATTTT. The chain couples TRBV7-9 to TRBJ2-3, with D perhaps TRBD1 (6 bases). CDR1 and CDR2 from the germline V gene are SEHNR and FQNEAQ (reference sequence). Trimming stripped 10 bases from V and 5 bases from J, with 19 bases between. This CDR3 has 14 amino acids.

At least ten counts were recorded for this clonotype. This rearrangement joins TRBV29-1 to TRBJ2-5; weak D call: TRBD2 (5 bases). V was cut by 7 bases and J by 9 bases, with 18 bases left in between. The CDR3 loop spans 12 amino acids. The V gene's germline CDR1 is SQVTM and CDR2 ANQGSEA. CDR3 residues: CSAEPLPGAQYF. In DNA, the CDR3 is TGCAGCGCCGAACCTCTCCCCGGGGCCCAGTACTTC. The variable domain in full, completed from reference TRBV29-1 and TRBJ2-5, reads SAVISQKPSRDICQRGTSLTIQCQVDSQVTMMFWYRQQPGQSLTLIATANQGSEATYESGFVIDKFPISRPNLTFSTLTVSNMSPEDSSIYLCSAEPLPGAQYFGPGTRLLVL.

This clonotype was seen a few times. The chain recombines TRBV15 with TRBJ1-1; D is ambiguous. The CDR3 covers 15 residues. Germline-derived CDR1 and CDR2 are LNHNV and YYDKDF (reference sequence). Trimming removed 2 bases from V and 4 bases from J, with 14 bases in between. Here the CDR3 reads CATSRSDAGSTEAFF. For the CDR3, the DNA is TGTGCCACCAGCAGATCGGATGCTGGGAGCACTGAAGCTTTCTTT.

The CDR3 here is CASSRDRAYYGYTF. CDR3 sequence (DNA): TGTGCCAGCAGCCGGGACAGGGCTTACTATGGCTACACCTTC. The genes are TRBV11-2 and TRBJ1-2; the match to TRBD1 covers 9 bases. The CDR3 extends over 14 amino acids. Germline CDR1 is SGHAT and CDR2 is FQNNGV. Trimming removed 5 bases from V and 3 bases from J; junction bases left unmatched: 4.

This clonotype was counted a few times. This chain links TRBV5-4 with TRBJ2-1; D may be TRBD2 (6 bases). Germline assignment: CDR1 SGHNT and CDR2 YYREEE (reference sequence). CDR3 length equals 15 residues. Trimming removed 3 bases from V and 6 bases from J, with 16 bases in between. CDR3 nucleotides: TGTGCCAGCAGCTCCACCTCGGGAGTTCCCAATGAGCAGTTCTTC. Amino acid sequence: CASSSTSGVPNEQFF.